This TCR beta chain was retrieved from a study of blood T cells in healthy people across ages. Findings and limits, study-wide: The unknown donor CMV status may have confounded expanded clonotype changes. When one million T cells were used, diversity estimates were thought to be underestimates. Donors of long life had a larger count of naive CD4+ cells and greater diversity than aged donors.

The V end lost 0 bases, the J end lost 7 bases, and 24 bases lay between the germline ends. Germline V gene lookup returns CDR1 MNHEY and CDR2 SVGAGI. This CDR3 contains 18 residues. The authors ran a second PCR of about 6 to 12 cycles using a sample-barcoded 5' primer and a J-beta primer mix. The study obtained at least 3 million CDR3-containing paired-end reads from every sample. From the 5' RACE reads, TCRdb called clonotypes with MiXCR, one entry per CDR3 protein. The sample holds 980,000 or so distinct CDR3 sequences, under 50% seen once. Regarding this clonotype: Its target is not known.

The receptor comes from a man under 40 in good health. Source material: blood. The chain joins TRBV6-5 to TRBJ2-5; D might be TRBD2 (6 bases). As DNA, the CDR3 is TGTGCCAGCAGTTACTCCGTTTCCCCGGGACGGGGACTGGGGACCCAGTACTTC. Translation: CASSYSVSPGRGLGTQYF.